The present T cell receptor (beta chain) was sequenced within a study of cytomegalovirus exposure and HLA in healthy donors. Both 60 Vbeta primers and 13 Jbeta primers went into the PCR. Generated by immunoSEQ multiplex PCR, the TCRdb table keeps only in-frame clones and is missing some. The sample yields 100,000 or so clones, approximately 70% seen once. About this clone itself: Antigen unknown.

Notes on the study in general: Most sequenced TCRs were rare (though some public TCRs occurred in many donors). The authors confirmed in vitro that a few CMV-associated chains were specific for CMV antigens. When presence/absence was analysed, sequencing depth was taken to be roughly uniform across donors. In an earlier analysis, productive rearrangement rates for most beta V segments clustered near 87% or 30%.

The sequencing input was PBMCs. This TCR came from a man aged 40-50 years in good health and CMV-seropositive.

The CDR3 here is CASSQDPGGSEYQPQHF. The CDR3 DNA follows: TGTGCCAGCAGCCAAGACCCGGGAGGTTCGGAATATCAGCCCCAGCATTTT. The V call is TRBV4-2, the J call TRBJ1-5; D is uncertain. Germline CDR1 and CDR2: LGHNA and YNFKEQ. This CDR3 spans 17 amino acids. Trimming took off 0 bases at V and 5 bases at J, with 17 bases between the two ends.